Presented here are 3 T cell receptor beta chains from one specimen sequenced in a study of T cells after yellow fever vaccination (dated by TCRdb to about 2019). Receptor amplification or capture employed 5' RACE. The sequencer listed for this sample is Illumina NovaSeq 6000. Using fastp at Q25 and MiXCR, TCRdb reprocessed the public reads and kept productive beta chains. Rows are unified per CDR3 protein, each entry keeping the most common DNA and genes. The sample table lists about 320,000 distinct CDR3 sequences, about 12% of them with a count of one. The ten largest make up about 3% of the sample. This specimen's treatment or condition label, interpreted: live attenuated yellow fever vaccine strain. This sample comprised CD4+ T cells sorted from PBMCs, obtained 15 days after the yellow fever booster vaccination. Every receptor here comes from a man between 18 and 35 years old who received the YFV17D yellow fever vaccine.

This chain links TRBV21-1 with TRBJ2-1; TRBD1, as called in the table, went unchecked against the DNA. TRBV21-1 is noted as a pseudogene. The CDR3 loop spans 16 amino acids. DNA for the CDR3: TGTGCCAGCAGCAAAGACTCGGGGGCCTCCTACAATGAGCAGTTCTTC. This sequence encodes CASSKDSGASYNEQFF.

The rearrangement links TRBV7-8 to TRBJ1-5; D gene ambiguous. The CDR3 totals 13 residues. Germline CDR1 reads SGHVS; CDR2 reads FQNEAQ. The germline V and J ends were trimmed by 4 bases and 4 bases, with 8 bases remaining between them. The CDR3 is CASSSLTNQPQHF. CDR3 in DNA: TGTGCCAGCAGCTCCCTTACGAATCAGCCCCAGCATTTT. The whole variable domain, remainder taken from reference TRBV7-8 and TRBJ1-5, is GAGVSQSPRYKVAKRGQDVALRCDPISGHVSLFWYQQALGQGPEFLTYFQNEAQLDKSGLPSDRFFAERPEGSVSTLKIQRTQQEDSAVYLCASSSLTNQPQHFGDGTRLSIL.

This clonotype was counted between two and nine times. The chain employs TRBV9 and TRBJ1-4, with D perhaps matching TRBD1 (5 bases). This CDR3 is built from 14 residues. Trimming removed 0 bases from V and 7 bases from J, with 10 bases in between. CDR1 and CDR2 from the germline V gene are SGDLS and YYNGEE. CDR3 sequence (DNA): TGTGCCAGCAGCGTAGCGGGGGTCGGTGAAAAACTGTTTTTT. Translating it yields CASSVAGVGEKLFF.